One and the same sample provided the 25 T cell receptor beta chains below, sequenced in a study of beta chain features in type 1 diabetes. Study-wide results and limits: Shorter TCRB CDR3s, moderately but significantly so, were found in Type 1 diabetes patients in all four CD4+ subsets.

Every isolated RNA sample was fully reverse transcribed, so sequencing captured expressed TCRB transcripts. Using immunoSEQ multiplex PCR, the repertoire was profiled, and TCRdb retains in-frame clones only, with some absent. The top ten clones hold 0.45% to 0.6% of a sample with 150,000 to 190,000 clones, 10% of them seen once. Their recognized antigens are unknown. The sequenced sample was central memory CD4+ T cells from blood. These receptors all stem from a man in his thirties or forties with type 1 diabetes.

This chain uses TRBV28 with TRBJ2-1; D not certain. Germline V gene sequence: CDR1 MDHEN, CDR2 SYDVKM. The CDR3 is made up of 12 amino acids. V lost 3 bases to trimming and J lost 7 bases, with 7 bases between them. The CDR3 nucleotides are TGTGCCAGCAGTTTTTACCGGAATGAGCAGTTCTTC. This gives the protein CASSFYRNEQFF.

This clone came up a few times. The V call is TRBV7-8, the J call TRBJ1-1, with D possibly matching TRBD1 (6 bases). Per the germline V gene, CDR1 is SGHVS and CDR2 is FQNEAQ. V shed 4 bases and J shed 1 base, with 16 bases lying between them. CDR3 length: 16 amino acids. The CDR3 DNA reads as TGTGCCAGCAGCTCCCCGTCAGGGGCAAGGAACACTGAAGCTTTCTTT. Translating gives CASSSPSGARNTEAFF.

J is TRBJ2-1 and V is TRBV7-2, with TRBD2 matching over 10 bases. Germline V lookup: CDR1 SGHTA, CDR2 FQGNSA. The CDR3 runs to 15 residues. J was trimmed by 5 bases and V by 3 bases; bases with no gene match: 4. The CDR3 nucleotides read TGTGCCAGCAGCTTGATGCTAGCGGGAGACAATGAGCAGTTCTTC. Its protein product is CASSLMLAGDNEQFF. Full variable domain (remainder filled in from reference TRBV7-2 and TRBJ2-1): GAGVSQSPSNKVTEKGKDVELRCDPISGHTALYWYRQSLGQGLEFLIYFQGNSAPDKSGLPSDRFSAERTGGSVSTLTIQRTQQEDSAVYLCASSLMLAGDNEQFFGPGTRLTVL.

Only a few counts were recorded for this clone. The chain combines TRBV29-1 with TRBJ1-2; 8 positions agree with TRBD1. This CDR3 is 13 amino acids long. J was trimmed by 3 bases and V by 5 bases; bases with no gene match: 5. Germline values: CDR1 SQVTM, CDR2 ANQGSEA. CDR3 protein: CSVSDRGYYGYTF. The CDR3 nucleotides are TGCAGCGTTTCTGACAGGGGCTACTATGGCTACACCTTC.

Here the CDR3 DNA reads TGCGCCAGCAGCCAAGGGAGGAAGACAGATACGCAGTATTTT. The encoded protein is CASSQGRKTDTQYF. The V call is TRBV4-3, the J call TRBJ2-3; TRBD2 is a possible D gene (5 bases). The CDR3 runs to 14 residues. In germline, CDR1 is LGHNA, CDR2 YSLEER. Trimming shortened V by 1 base and J by 3 bases, and 8 bases separated the two germline ends.

The chain is built from TRBV6-5 and TRBJ2-5; unclear D gene. CDR3 length: 13 amino acids. V was pared by 4 bases and J by 4 bases, with 10 bases between. Germline V gene sequence: CDR1 MNHEY, CDR2 SVGAGI. The CDR3 region is CASSSPGGETQYF. The CDR3 DNA follows: TGTGCCAGCAGTTCCCCTGGCGGAGAGACCCAGTACTTC.

The rearrangement uses TRBV19 and TRBJ2-5; D is possibly TRBD1 (6 bases). The CDR3 has 18 amino acids. Germline CDR1 reads LNHDA; CDR2 reads SQIVND (reference sequence). Trimming took 4 bases from V and 2 from J, leaving 23 bases between them. DNA for the CDR3: TGTGCCAGTAGTAAACCCACAGGGACCGGAGACCCTCAAGAGACCCAGTACTTC. Its protein is CASSKPTGTGDPQETQYF.

This clone came up a few times. The CDR3: CASSSTGRDNEQFF. CDR3 DNA sequence: TGTGCCAGCAGCTCCACCGGGAGAGACAATGAGCAGTTCTTC. This sequence joins TRBV5-4 and TRBJ2-1; weak D call: TRBD2 (6 bases). The CDR3 extends over 14 amino acids. In germline, CDR1 is SGHNT, CDR2 YYREEE (reference sequence). V lost 3 bases and J lost 5, with 12 bases in between.

This clone was found a few times. A read error may produce the germline difference seen at one junction end. The J gene is TRBJ2-7, the V gene TRBV6-5; maybe TRBD1 (6 bases). Germline CDR1 MNHEY, CDR2 SVGAGI. The CDR3 is 12 residues long. CDR3 DNA: TGTGCCATCAGTGACAGGCAAGGGGAGCAGTACTTC. The encoded protein is CAISDRQGEQYF.

This clone was picked up many times. The rearrangement uses TRBV5-4 and TRBJ2-7; D may be TRBD2 (6 bases). V lost 4 bases, J lost 3 bases, and 20 bases lay in between. The CDR3 totals 16 residues. CDR1 SGHNT and CDR2 YYREEE come from the germline V gene (reference sequence). CDR3 region: CASSPRGGQNLYEQYF. In DNA, the CDR3 is TGTGCCAGCAGCCCTAGGGGAGGCCAAAACCTCTACGAGCAGTACTTC. Full variable domain (rest looked up from reference TRBV5-4 and TRBJ2-7): ETGVTQSPTHLIKTRGQQVTLRCSSQSGHNTVSWYQQALGQGPQFIFQYYREEENGRGNFPPRFSGLQFPNYSSELNVNALELDDSALYLCASSPRGGQNLYEQYFGPGTRLTVT.

This clone was found many times. The rearrangement joins TRBV5-6 to TRBJ1-1; D ambiguous. Germline V gene data show CDR1 as SGHDT and CDR2 as YYEEEE. CDR3 length: 18 amino acids. The V and J ends lost 4 bases and 0 bases respectively, with 22 bases between them. CDR3 region: CASSLRWAVGGLNTEAFF. The CDR3 nucleotides read TGTGCCAGCAGCCTAAGATGGGCGGTCGGCGGGTTGAACACTGAAGCTTTCTTT. Filled out from reference TRBV5-6 and TRBJ1-1, the complete variable domain reads DAGVTQSPTHLIKTRGQQVTLRCSPKSGHDTVSWYQQALGQGPQFIFQYYEEEERQRGNFPDRFSGHQFPNYSSELNVNALLLGDSALYLCASSLRWAVGGLNTEAFFGQGTRLTVV.

V usage is TRBV18 and J usage is TRBJ2-2, with 8 positions matching TRBD2. Germline values: CDR1 KGHSH, CDR2 LQKENI. V lost 1 base, J lost 11 bases, and 9 bases stayed unmatched. The CDR3 has 15 residues. CDR3 nucleotides: TGTGCCAGCTCACCACGCACCGGGAGGGCCCGAGAGCTGTTTTTT. Protein product: CASSPRTGRARELFF. Based on the CDR3 plus reference TRBV18 and TRBJ2-2, the full variable domain is NAGVMQNPRHLVRRRGQEARLRCSPMKGHSHVYWYRQLPEEGLKFMVYLQKENIIDESGMPKERFSAEFPKEGPSILRIQQVVRGDSAAYFCASSPRTGRARELFFGEGSRLTVL.

Note on this clone: Other nucleotide sequences in the sample specify the same CDR3. The chain is built from TRBV7-3 and TRBJ2-3, with D possibly being TRBD2 (6 bases). The CDR3 runs to 13 residues. The germline gives CDR1 SGHTA, CDR2 FQGTGA. The V end was cut by 5 bases, the J end by 3 bases, with 9 bases between. The CDR3 DNA is TGTGCCAGCAGCCCGACTAGTACAGATACGCAGTATTTT. It is translated as CASSPTSTDTQYF.

This clone was seen more than once but under ten times. Other DNA sequences of this sample code for an identical CDR3. V gene TRBV28 combines with J gene TRBJ2-1; unclear D gene. V was cut by 2 bases and J by 8 bases, with 4 bases left in between. CDR3 length: 11 amino acids. Per germline, CDR1 MDHEN and CDR2 SYDVKM. CDR3 DNA sequence: TGTGCCAGCAGTTTACGCGATGAGCAGTTCTTC. Residues: CASSLRDEQFF.

The rearrangement links TRBV7-2 to TRBJ2-1, with 9 nucleotides matching TRBD2. V lost 1 base to trimming and J lost 8 bases; unmatched junction nucleotides: 6. Germline assignment: CDR1 SGHTA and CDR2 FQGNSA. CDR3 size: 15 residues. CDR3 bases: TGTGCCAGCAGCTTAGTTGGCACTAGCGGGCATGAGCAGTTCTTC. Translating it yields CASSLVGTSGHEQFF.

Here the CDR3 DNA reads TGTGCCAGTAGTTTAAGGACAGGGGATCTCGGTGAAGCTTTCTTT. Encoded protein: CASSLRTGDLGEAFF. The J gene is TRBJ1-1, the V gene TRBV19; TRBD1 matches at 9 bases. The CDR3 is made up of 15 amino acids. Germline-derived CDR1 and CDR2 are LNHDA and SQIVND (reference sequence). Germline trimming cut 5 bases from V and 7 bases from J; bases unmatched to any gene: 11.

This clone has only a few counts. This chain uses TRBV5-1 with TRBJ2-3, with TRBD1 matching 12 bases. CDR1 is SGHRS, CDR2 YFSETQ, per germline. The CDR3 loop spans 15 amino acids. With 4 bases clipped from V and 5 bases from J, the junction kept 5 bases outside the gene matches. DNA of the CDR3: TGCGCCAGCAGCCGGGGACAGGGGGCAGTAGATACGCAGTATTTT. It translates to CASSRGQGAVDTQYF.

V is TRBV28 and J is TRBJ1-5; possible D gene TRBD1, 6 bases. CDR1 is MDHEN, CDR2 SYDVKM, per germline. The CDR3 spans 15 residues. Deletions cut 7 bases from V and 0 bases from J, with 13 bases between. CDR3 nucleotides: TGTGCCAGCACCATGGGGGGGCATAGCAATCAGCCCCAGCATTTT. It codes for CASTMGGHSNQPQHF.

This clone came up a few times. The chain uses TRBV2 and TRBJ1-2; 8 nucleotides match TRBD1. The germline V gene encodes CDR1 SNHLY and CDR2 FYNNEI. Unmatched junction bases numbered 4, after V lost 7 bases and J lost 3 bases. CDR3 length equals 13 residues. The CDR3 here is CASNGQGDYGYTF. The CDR3 DNA is TGTGCCAGCAATGGACAGGGCGACTATGGCTACACCTTC.

The chain joins TRBV7-9 to TRBJ1-2; D remains unclear. Germline V CDR1 and CDR2: SEHNR, FQNEAQ (reference sequence). Deletions cut 5 bases from V and 7 bases from J, with 11 bases between. This CDR3 is built from 12 residues. CDR3 protein: CASSKEDRGYTF. CDR3 in DNA: TGTGCCAGCAGCAAGGAGGATCGTGGCTACACCTTC.

The chain carries TRBV2 and TRBJ2-1; the match to TRBD2 covers 13 bases. There are 13 residues in the CDR3. The germline V gene encodes CDR1 SNHLY and CDR2 FYNNEI. The V segment lost 6 bases and the J segment 14 bases; nucleotides outside the gene matches: 7. This CDR3 reads CASRGLAGVREFF. The CDR3 region has the DNA TGTGCCAGCAGAGGACTAGCGGGAGTAAGGGAGTTCTTC.

The V and J genes are TRBV7-2 and TRBJ2-7, with 9 bases matching TRBD2. CDR3 length: 15 residues. Germline assignment: CDR1 SGHTA and CDR2 FQGNSA. J was trimmed by 6 bases and V by 0 bases; bases with no gene match: 6. The CDR3 sequence is CASSLAGGRAGEQYF. The DNA for the CDR3 is TGTGCCAGCAGCTTAGCGGGCGGGAGGGCCGGCGAGCAGTACTTC.

This clone was counted between two and nine times. The CDR3 bases are TGTGCCAGCAGTTTGTTCGGAGATACGCAGTATTTT. The encoded protein is CASSLFGDTQYF. The chain joins TRBV28 to TRBJ2-3; no definite D call. V was clipped by 3 bases and J by 5 bases, with 6 bases between them. Germline CDR1 and CDR2: MDHEN and SYDVKM. The CDR3 runs to 12 residues.

This clone was detected a few times. The chain is built from TRBV28 and TRBJ2-7, with 10 bases aligning to TRBD1. The CDR3 is made up of 18 amino acids. With 8 bases clipped from V and 1 base from J, the junction kept 17 bases outside the gene matches. Germline CDR1 MDHEN, CDR2 SYDVKM. The CDR3 reads CASLTGGVSSARSYEQYF. The CDR3 region has the DNA TGTGCCAGCTTGACAGGGGGCGTATCGTCCGCCAGATCCTACGAGCAGTACTTC.

This clone was counted ten times or more. The gene calls are TRBV7-2 and TRBJ2-3, with D possibly TRBD1 on 5 matching bases. Germline CDR1 and CDR2: SGHTA and FQGNSA. This CDR3 spans 11 amino acids. V was shortened by 2 bases and J by 14 bases, with 11 bases between the two germline ends. The CDR3 sequence is CASSLNQGLYF. The CDR3 nucleotides are TGTGCCAGCAGCTTAAACCAGGGTCTGTATTTT.